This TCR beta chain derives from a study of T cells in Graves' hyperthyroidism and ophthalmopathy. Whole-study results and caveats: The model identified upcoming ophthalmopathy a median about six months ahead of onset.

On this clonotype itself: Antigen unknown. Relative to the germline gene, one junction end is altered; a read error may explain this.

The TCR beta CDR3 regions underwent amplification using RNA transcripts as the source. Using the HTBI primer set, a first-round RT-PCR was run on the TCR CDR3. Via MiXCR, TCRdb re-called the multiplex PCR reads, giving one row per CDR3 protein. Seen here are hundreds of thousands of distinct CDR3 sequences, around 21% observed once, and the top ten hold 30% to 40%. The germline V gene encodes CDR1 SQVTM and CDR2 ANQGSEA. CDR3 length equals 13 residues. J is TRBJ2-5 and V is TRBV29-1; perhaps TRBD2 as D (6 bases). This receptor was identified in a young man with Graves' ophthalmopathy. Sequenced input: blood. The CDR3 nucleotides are TGCAGCGTTGAACGGGGGACGCAAGGGACCCAGTACTTC. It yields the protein CSVERGTQGTQYF. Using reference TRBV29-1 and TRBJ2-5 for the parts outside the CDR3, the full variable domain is SAVISQKPSRDICQRGTSLTIQCQVDSQVTMMFWYRQQPGQSLTLIATANQGSEATYESGFVIDKFPISRPNLTFSTLTVSNMSPEDSSIYLCSVERGTQGTQYFGPGTRLLVL.